What follows are 23 T cell receptor beta chains derived from one specimen sequenced in a study of blood T cell repertoires in COVID-19. Sequencing used immunoSEQ multiplex PCR; TCRdb keeps in-frame clones, though not all of them. The table has under 450,000 clones, over 75% seen once. The sample was PBMCs or T cells enriched from blood (not recorded which). All receptors derive from a woman aged 30 to 39 who had recovered from COVID-19.

This rearrangement joins TRBV5-4 to TRBJ2-5; 8 bases fit TRBD1. Germline CDR1 SGHNT, CDR2 YYREEE (reference sequence). This CDR3 is built from 14 residues. J was trimmed by 5 bases and V by 4 bases; bases with no gene match: 7. CDR3: CASSMQGARETQYF. In nucleotides, the CDR3 is TGTGCCAGCAGCATGCAGGGGGCTCGTGAGACCCAGTACTTC.

This clone was counted a single time. This chain uses TRBV29-1 with TRBJ2-1, with D possibly matching TRBD2 (5 bases). Deletions cut 3 bases from V and 2 bases from J, with 11 bases between. CDR1 SQVTM and CDR2 ANQGSEA come from the germline V gene. The CDR3 totals 14 residues. Here the CDR3 DNA reads TGCAGCGTTGATCCGGGAACAACCTACAATGAGCAGTTCTTC. This encodes CSVDPGTTYNEQFF.

This chain connects TRBV24-1 to TRBJ2-5, with 7 bases that match TRBD2. The CDR3 sequence is 14 residues long. Germline values: CDR1 KGHDR, CDR2 SFDVKD. Trimming cost V 5 bases and J 4 bases; bases outside gene matches: 6. The CDR3, as DNA: TGTGCCACCAGTGCGGCGGGAGTATCAGAGACCCAGTACTTC. Protein: CATSAAGVSETQYF.

This clone appeared a single time. The sample contains more than one DNA sequence encoding this CDR3. J is TRBJ2-6 and V is TRBV18; D is possibly TRBD2 (5 bases). V was pared by 3 bases and J by 1 base, with 7 bases between. CDR3 length: 15 residues. Germline loops: CDR1 KGHSH, CDR2 LQKENI. CDR3: CASSPTGSGANVLTF. The CDR3 region has the DNA TGTGCCAGCTCACCGACGGGATCTGGGGCCAACGTCCTGACTTTC.

This clone was seen just once. The chain employs TRBV7-9 and TRBJ2-7, with TRBD1 matching over 8 bases. This CDR3 contains 14 residues. CDR1 is SEHNR and CDR2 is FQNEAQ in the germline V gene (reference sequence). The J segment lost 2 bases and the V segment lost 5 bases, leaving 5 bases of the junction unmatched. The CDR3 here is CASSLRTGPYEQYF. The CDR3, as DNA: TGTGCCAGCAGCCTTCGGACAGGGCCCTACGAGCAGTACTTC. Full variable domain (missing parts from reference TRBV7-9 and TRBJ2-7): DTGVSQNPRHKITKRGQNVTFRCDPISEHNRLYWYRQTLGQGPEFLTYFQNEAQLEKSRLLSDRFSAERPKGSFSTLEIQRTEQGDSAMYLCASSLRTGPYEQYFGPGTRLTVT.

V and J are TRBV28 and TRBJ2-7; 11 bases match TRBD1. Germline V gene sequence: CDR1 MDHEN, CDR2 SYDVKM. CDR3 length: 17 residues. V was pared by 6 bases and J by 2 bases, with 12 bases of the junction left unmatched. CDR3 sequence (DNA): TGTGCCAGCAGAACCAATCCGGACAGGGGGCGCCCCTACGAGCAGTACTTC. Its protein product is CASRTNPDRGRPYEQYF. Filled out from reference TRBV28 and TRBJ2-7, the complete variable domain reads DVKVTQSSRYLVKRTGEKVFLECVQDMDHENMFWYRQDPGLGLRLIYFSYDVKMKEKGDIPEGYSVSREKKERFSLILESASTNQTSMYLCASRTNPDRGRPYEQYFGPGTRLTVT.

This clone was seen a single time. The chain combines TRBV24-1 with TRBJ2-5; 11 bases line up with TRBD2. CDR1 KGHDR and CDR2 SFDVKD come from the germline V gene. V dropped 4 bases and J dropped 5; count of bases not matched to a gene: 5. The CDR3 sequence is 15 residues long. The CDR3: CATSDPTSGGETQYF. The CDR3 DNA is TGTGCCACCAGTGACCCAACTAGCGGGGGTGAGACCCAGTACTTC.

V gene TRBV6-5 combines with J gene TRBJ2-1; 9 bases are a match to TRBD2. The CDR3 runs to 16 residues. The V gene's germline CDR1 is MNHEY and CDR2 SVGAGI. J gave up 7 bases and V 2 bases, and 9 bases lay outside the gene matches. The CDR3 DNA sequence: TGTGCCAGCAGTTACGGGCTAGCGGGGTCAGGGAATGAGCAGTTCTTC. Amino acid sequence: CASSYGLAGSGNEQFF.

This rearrangement joins TRBV4-1 to TRBJ2-1; 7 bases match TRBD2. Germline CDR1 is MGHRA and CDR2 is YSYEKL. CDR3 size: 15 residues. Trimming at V came to 2 bases and at J to 7 bases, leaving 8 bases not matched to a gene. The CDR3 sequence: CASSQPGLGGNEQFF. In nucleotides, the CDR3 is TGCGCCAGCAGCCAACCGGGACTCGGGGGGAATGAGCAGTTCTTC.

Comments on this clone: The junction does not match germline at one end; this may be a read error. The chain combines TRBV5-4 with TRBJ1-1; maybe TRBD1 (5 bases). The CDR3 length is 14 residues. CDR1 SGHNT and CDR2 YYREEE come from the germline V gene (reference sequence). In DNA, the CDR3 is TGTGCCAGCACCTTGGGACGGGGGAACACTGAAGCTTTCTTT. Encoded protein: CASTLGRGNTEAFF.

This chain joins TRBV28 and TRBJ2-1; 7 bases match TRBD2. J lost 4 bases, V lost 6 bases, and 9 bases had no gene match. Germline-derived CDR1 and CDR2 are MDHEN and SYDVKM. The CDR3 loop spans 15 amino acids. CDR3 protein: CASRDRDYQYNEQFF. CDR3 in DNA: TGTGCCAGCAGGGACCGGGACTATCAATACAATGAGCAGTTCTTC.

The CDR3 loop is CASNPGGTRFPTGELFF. CDR3 DNA sequence: TGCGCCAGCAACCCCGGTGGGACTAGGTTTCCCACCGGGGAGCTGTTTTTT. The chain recombines TRBV5-1 with TRBJ2-2; 8 nucleotides line up with TRBD2. After removal of 6 bases from V and 4 bases from J, the junction contained 14 bases not matched to a gene. Per germline, CDR1 SGHRS and CDR2 YFSETQ. CDR3 length equals 17 residues.

The V gene is TRBV3-1 (or the pseudogene TRBV3-2), the J gene TRBJ2-7; TRBD2 aligns across 9 bases. The length of the CDR3 is 19 residues. The germline V gene encodes CDR1 LGHDT and CDR2 YNNKEL (reference sequence). V lost 0 bases to trimming and J lost 0 bases; unmatched junction nucleotides: 12. The CDR3 coding sequence is TGTGCCAGCAGCCAAGATAAAGGTAGCGGGAGCGTTAGCTCCTACGAGCAGTACTTC. Translation: CASSQDKGSGSVSSYEQYF.

The chain combines TRBV7-8 with TRBJ1-1; D is undetermined. The V and J ends lost 1 base and 4 bases respectively, with 7 bases between them. Germline CDR1 is SGHVS and CDR2 is FQNEAQ. CDR3 length: 13 residues. The CDR3 reads CASSLGGGTEAFF. In DNA, the CDR3 is TGTGCCAGCAGCTTAGGGGGAGGCACTGAAGCTTTCTTT.

The CDR3 loop is CASSDFGTSGRGSYEQYF. The CDR3 DNA reads as TGTGCCAGCAGTGATTTCGGGACTAGCGGGAGAGGCTCCTACGAGCAGTACTTC. The chain links TRBV2 to TRBJ2-7, with 14 positions matching TRBD2. Germline CDR1 and CDR2: SNHLY and FYNNEI. The CDR3 totals 18 residues. J was trimmed by 0 bases and V by 3 bases; bases with no gene match: 7.

This clone was detected only a few times. The chain couples TRBV6-1 to TRBJ1-4; weak D call: TRBD1 (6 bases). Germline CDR1 is MNHNS and CDR2 is SASEGT. This CDR3 has 15 residues. V was clipped by 1 base and J by 6 bases, with 12 bases between them. CDR3 residues: CASSEVAGADEKLFF. As DNA, the CDR3 is TGTGCCAGCAGTGAAGTGGCAGGGGCCGATGAAAAACTGTTTTTT.

The V and J genes are TRBV28 and TRBJ2-7; 8 nucleotides align to TRBD1. From germline, CDR1 is MDHEN and CDR2 SYDVKM. Trimming took 7 bases from V and 5 from J; bases not matched to a gene: 13. The CDR3 is made up of 15 amino acids. The CDR3 loop is CASIPSGGSFHEQYF. CDR3 coding DNA: TGTGCCAGCATTCCCTCAGGGGGCTCGTTCCACGAGCAGTACTTC.

This clone has only one observation. The CDR3 DNA follows: TGTGCCAGCAGCTTCGACGGCGGGAATGGAAACACCATATATTTT. This encodes CASSFDGGNGNTIYF. J is TRBJ1-3 and V is TRBV5-4; D call uncertain. Germline assignment: CDR1 SGHNT and CDR2 YYREEE (reference sequence). CDR3 length: 15 residues. Trimming stripped 2 bases from V and 3 bases from J, with 12 bases between.

This clone was detected once. The chain recombines TRBV18 with TRBJ2-3, with unresolved D. This CDR3 is built from 12 residues. Germline values: CDR1 KGHSH, CDR2 LQKENI. V dropped 2 bases and J dropped 6 bases, with 6 bases sitting between them. Here the CDR3 reads CASSPYQDTQYF. CDR3 sequence (DNA): TGTGCCAGCTCACCATATCAGGATACGCAGTATTTT.

The J gene is TRBJ1-6, the V gene TRBV27; the D gene is possibly TRBD1 (6 bases). The CDR3 extends over 14 amino acids. In germline, CDR1 is MNHEY, CDR2 SMNVEV (reference sequence). With 3 bases removed from V and 5 bases from J, the gap between germline ends came to 8 bases. The CDR3: CASSFWTDNSPLHF. For the CDR3, the DNA is TGTGCCAGCAGTTTTTGGACAGATAATTCACCCCTCCACTTT.

This CDR3 is CASRHRDREAGNTIYF. DNA of the CDR3: TGTGCCAGCAGACACCGAGACAGGGAGGCTGGAAACACCATATATTTT. This chain connects TRBV2 to TRBJ1-3; 7 bases are a match to TRBD1. Looked up from germline, CDR1 is SNHLY and CDR2 is FYNNEI. This CDR3 comprises 16 residues. Trimming removed 6 bases from V and 2 bases from J; junction bases left unmatched: 10.

V usage is TRBV7-2 and J usage is TRBJ2-3, with D unresolved. Trimming removed 4 bases from V and 4 bases from J, with 9 bases in between. The CDR3 runs to 13 residues. Germline V CDR1 and CDR2: SGHTA, FQGNSA. For the CDR3, the DNA is TGTGCCAGCAGCTCAGAGGTCGCAGATACGCAGTATTTT. Translated, it gives CASSSEVADTQYF.

The chain is built from TRBV11-2 and TRBJ2-3; tentative D call: TRBD1 (6 bases). The CDR3 runs 15 residues. Germline lookup yields CDR1 SGHAT and CDR2 FQNNGV. V lost 2 bases to trimming and J lost 1 base, with 10 bases between them. The CDR3 bases are TGTGCCAGCAGCTTACGGCCAGGGGGCACAGATACGCAGTATTTT. Translated, it gives CASSLRPGGTDTQYF.